The rows below give T cell receptor beta chains drawn from one sample of a study of blood T cell repertoires in COVID-19. Sequencing was performed with immunoSEQ multiplex PCR; in TCRdb, only in-frame clones are kept and a portion is missing. Of about 84,000 clones detected, around 80% appear once; the ten largest clones hold 35% to 40%. The material sequenced was peripheral blood. The receptors here all came from a man at least 80 years old with active or convalescent COVID-19. The CDR3 runs from the conserved cysteine through the conserved F or W. D genes are given only for firm matches. Only part of the rows carry a size: once, few, many, or a class if the clone is expanded.

TRBV4-1	.	TRBD1	TRBJ1-1	TGCGCCAGCAGCCTTTCGGACAGGGTTGGCACTGAAGCTTTCTTT	CASSLSDRVGTEAFF
TRBV7-3	few	.	TRBJ2-6	TGTGCCAGCAGGGGCGCTGGGGCCAACGTCCTGACTTTC	CASRGAGANVLTF
TRBV27	.	TRBD1	TRBJ1-4	TGTGCCAGCCGCACGACAGGGTCCGCTACTAATGAAAAACTGTTTTTT	CASRTTGSATNEKLFF
TRBV11-2	.	TRBD1	TRBJ2-1	TGTGCCAGCAGCCTGCTAGTCGGGACAGACTACAATGAGCAGTTCTTC	CASSLLVGTDYNEQFF
TRBV7-9	.	TRBD2	TRBJ2-1	TGTGCCAGCAGCTTAAAAGGGACTAGCGGGACCCCCGGCAATGAGCAGTTCTTC	CASSLKGTSGTPGNEQFF
TRBV10-3	.	.	TRBJ2-2	TGTGCCATCGGCTCCCCAGGGGCCCAGAACACCGGGGAGCTGTTTTTT	CAIGSPGAQNTGELFF
TRBV11-2	.	.	TRBJ2-2	TGTGCCAGCAGCTTAGAACAGCACACCGGGGAGCTGTTTTTT	CASSLEQHTGELFF
TRBV11-2	.	TRBD1	TRBJ1-6	TGTGCCAGCAGCTTACCCCGCGGACAGGACGATAATTCACCCCTCCACTTT	CASSLPRGQDDNSPLHF
TRBV6-5	.	.	TRBJ1-6	TGTGCCAGCAGCTCGTCCTATAATTCACCCCTCCACTTT	CASSSSYNSPLHF
TRBV4-1	.	.	TRBJ2-6	TGCGCCAGCAGCCAAGGGAGCTCTGGGGCCAACGTCCTGACTTTC	CASSQGSSGANVLTF